Given below is one TCR beta chain in context. Its antigen is unidentified. The sample originates from a study of vaccination and CD4 T cells after COVID-19. An Oncomine TCR Beta short-read assay was used to sequence the DNA from cultured CD4+ T cells. Cultures of CD4+ T cells served as the source for extracting genomic DNA. Via MiXCR, TCRdb re-called the PCR reads, giving one row per CDR3 protein. Of thousands of distinct CDR3 sequences listed, about 28% are singletons. V gave up 5 bases and J gave up 1 base, with 20 bases separating them. CDR1 is MDHEN, CDR2 SYDVKM, per germline. This CDR3 is 17 amino acids long. Noted treatment: approximately nine-day PBMC culture with coronavirus spike peptide pools or control peptides (ViraFEST assay). Harvesting of the unexposed donor's CD4+ T cells predated the COVID-19 pandemic (2011-2018). T cells were expanded with peptide pools, and expanded clonotypes were identified by TCR sequencing.

The V call is TRBV28, the J call TRBJ1-1, with a tentative D call TRBD1 (6 bases). This TCR derives from a human donor in good health. The sequenced material came from CD4+ T cells from blood, cultured in vitro. The CDR3 coding sequence is TGTGCCAGCAGTCCCCAGGGGCGAGGGACCGGGAACACTGAAGCTTTCTTT. Translation gives CASSPQGRGTGNTEAFF.